The clone carrying this T cell receptor (beta chain) has a single count. The study sequenced TCR beta in blood CD8+ and CD4+ T cells. With 3 bases removed from V and 3 bases from J, the gap between germline ends came to 18 bases. The CDR3 extends over 16 amino acids. This specimen belongs to a study of CD8 T cells in Susac syndrome. Study as a whole: Among the Susac syndrome patients sequenced, five or six had active disease and eight or nine were in remission.

With random hexamers, roughly 0.5 to 1 ug RNA was reverse transcribed. The CDR3 of TCR beta was amplified by immunoSEQ multiplex PCR across 54 Vbeta and 13 Jbeta. TCRdb reprocessed the immunoSEQ multiplex PCR reads with MiXCR, giving one entry per CDR3 protein. The sample contains roughly 160,000 distinct CDR3 sequences, approximately 95% of which appear only once. The chain carries TRBV12-3 or TRBV12-4 and TRBJ2-7, with D perhaps TRBD2 (6 bases). The sequence was obtained from a human donor with Susac syndrome. Sequences were obtained from CD4+ T cells from PBMCs. CDR3 nucleotide sequence: TGTGCCAGCAGTTTGGAAGGCCCTAGCGTATTCTACGAGCAGTACTTC. Encoded protein: CASSLEGPSVFYEQYF.